Presented here are 20 T cell receptor beta chains from one specimen sequenced in a study of T cells after yellow fever vaccination. TCRdb itself ran the 5' RACE reads through MiXCR, one entry per CDR3 protein. The repertoire holds 120,000 or so distinct CDR3 sequences, roughly 6.8% seen once, with approximately 2.7% in the top ten. Specimen: CD4+ T cells sorted from PBMCs, collected about 41 days after the first yellow fever vaccination. The receptor set was obtained from a man between 18 and 35 years old who received the YFV17D yellow fever vaccine.

This clonotype was seen many times. The gene calls are TRBV5-1 and TRBJ1-1; the match to TRBD1 covers 10 bases. V lost 4 bases to trimming and J lost 5 bases; unmatched junction nucleotides: 11. Germline-derived CDR1 and CDR2 are SGHRS and YFSETQ. CDR3 size: 16 residues. This CDR3 reads CASSTRQGAIGTEAFF. CDR3 sequence (DNA): TGCGCCAGCAGCACTAGACAGGGGGCGATTGGGACTGAAGCTTTCTTT. Based on the CDR3 plus reference TRBV5-1 and TRBJ1-1, the full variable domain is KAGVTQTPRYLIKTRGQQVTLSCSPISGHRSVSWYQQTPGQGLQFLFEYFSETQRNKGNFPGRFSGRQFSNSRSEMNVSTLELGDSALYLCASSTRQGAIGTEAFFGQGTRLTVV.

This clonotype was recorded at least ten times. The genes are TRBV30 and TRBJ1-4; weak D call: TRBD1 (5 bases). The V end lost 5 bases, the J end lost 0 bases, and 7 bases lay between the germline ends. The CDR3 runs to 13 residues. Germline V gene sequence: CDR1 GTSNPN, CDR2 SVGIG (reference sequence). The CDR3 DNA reads as TGTGCCTGGGCGGGGGCAACTAATGAAAAACTGTTTTTT. Translated: CAWAGATNEKLFF.

This clonotype was seen more than once but under ten times. The chain joins TRBV5-4 to TRBJ2-5; TRBD1 aligns across 8 bases. Trimming took 4 bases from V and 2 from J; bases not matched to a gene: 10. Germline V gene data show CDR1 as SGHNT and CDR2 as YYREEE (reference sequence). This CDR3 spans 16 amino acids. CDR3 loop: CASSPSGQGGQETQYF. CDR3 nucleotide sequence: TGTGCCAGCAGCCCGTCCGGACAGGGCGGTCAAGAGACCCAGTACTTC.

This clonotype was observed many times. This chain links TRBV7-6 with TRBJ1-3, with TRBD1 as a possible D gene (6 bases). The length of the CDR3 is 15 residues. The germline gives CDR1 SGHVS, CDR2 FNYEAQ. V was clipped by 4 bases and J by 4 bases, with 14 bases between them. CDR3 sequence: CASSSPQGRGNTIYF. Here the CDR3 DNA reads TGTGCCAGCAGCTCCCCGCAGGGGAGGGGAAACACCATATATTTT.

CDR3 loop: CSAHRRGGYTF. In nucleotides, the CDR3 is TGCAGTGCCCACCGTCGTGGGGGCTACACCTTC. J is TRBJ1-2 and V is TRBV20-1, with D uncertain. CDR3 length equals 11 residues. V was trimmed by 6 bases and J by 8 bases, leaving 13 bases between them. In germline, CDR1 is DFQATT, CDR2 SNEGSKA (reference sequence).

Note on this clonotype: A much more abundant neighbour one base away suggests this may be a read error. V and J are TRBV6-1 and TRBJ2-3; 12 bases line up with TRBD2. In germline, CDR1 is MNHNS, CDR2 SASEGT. This CDR3 is built from 15 residues. The CDR3 reads CASWTSGASTDRQYF. CDR3 coding DNA: TGTGCCAGCTGGACTAGCGGGGCCAGCACAGATAGGCAGTATTTT.

With respect to this clonotype: A read error may be the cause here, since a much bigger clone is one base away. The J gene is TRBJ2-3, the V gene TRBV28; unclear D gene. CDR3 length: 14 residues. The germline V gene has CDR1 MDHEN and CDR2 SYDVKM. V lost 5 bases and J lost 6, with 15 bases in between. The CDR3 nucleotides read TGTGCCAGCAGTCGTCGGTCTTGTTCGGATACGCAGTATTTT. It encodes CASSRRSCSDTQYF. The full variable domain, with the rest looked up from reference TRBV28 and TRBJ2-3, is DVKVTQSSRYLVKRTGEKVFLECVQDMDHENMFWYRQDPGLGLRLIYFSYDVKMKEKGDIPEGYSVSREKKERFSLILESASTNQTSMYLCASSRRSCSDTQYFGPGTRLTVL.

This clonotype was detected many times. The rearrangement joins TRBV10-1 to TRBJ2-7; no firm D call. In germline, CDR1 is WNHNN, CDR2 SYGVQD (reference sequence). The CDR3 consists of 13 residues. Trimming took off 0 bases at V and 4 bases at J, with 7 bases between the two ends. CDR3 protein: CASSESPGYEQYF. In nucleotides, the CDR3 is TGCGCCAGCAGTGAGTCCCCAGGATACGAGCAGTACTTC.

On this clonotype itself: This may stem from a read error, because a much larger clone lies one nucleotide away. The rearrangement links TRBV3-1 to TRBJ1-1; D is possibly TRBD1 (5 bases). The V gene lost 4 bases and the J gene lost 10 bases, with 13 bases spanning the gap. The germline V gene encodes CDR1 LGHDT and CDR2 YNNKEL (reference sequence). CDR3 length: 12 amino acids. In nucleotides, the CDR3 is TGTGCCAGCAGCCGGAGGGATGGGGGAGCTTTCTTT. Encoded protein: CASSRRDGGAFF. Based on the CDR3 plus reference TRBV3-1 and TRBJ1-1, the full variable domain is DTAVSQTPKYLVTQMGNDKSIKCEQNLGHDTMYWYKQDSKKFLKIMFSYNNKELIINETVPNRFSPKSPDKAHLNLHINSLELGDSAVYFCASSRRDGGAFFGQGTRLTVV.

The chain has TRBV5-4 and TRBJ2-7; TRBD2 matches 9 bases. The V gene's germline CDR1 is SGHNT and CDR2 YYREEE (reference sequence). CDR3 length: 14 residues. The V gene end was trimmed by 0 bases and the J gene end by 5 bases; junction bases not matched to a gene: 3. Here the CDR3 DNA reads TGTGCCAGCAGCTTGGAACTAGCGGGCGACGAGCAGTACTTC. Protein product: CASSLELAGDEQYF.

This clonotype has at least ten counts. V gene TRBV1 combines with J gene TRBJ1-6. TRBV1 is reported as a pseudogene. The CDR3 runs to 13 residues. The CDR3 DNA is TGCACCAGCAGCCAAGCGGTTCATTCACCCCTCCACTTT. This gives the protein CTSSQAVHSPLHF.

There are many counts of this clonotype. V gene TRBV9 combines with J gene TRBJ2-6, with D unclear. The CDR3 extends over 12 amino acids. CDR1 is SGDLS and CDR2 is YYNGEE in the germline V gene. The V end lost 6 bases, the J end lost 4 bases, and 5 bases lay between the germline ends. The CDR3 protein is CASTRGANVLTF. CDR3 in DNA: TGTGCCAGCACGAGAGGGGCCAACGTCCTGACTTTC.

This clonotype was recorded at least ten times. This rearrangement joins TRBV6-5 to TRBJ1-5; no reliable D call. The germline V and J ends were trimmed by 2 bases and 2 bases, with 13 bases remaining between them. The CDR3 runs to 16 residues. CDR1 MNHEY and CDR2 SVGAGI come from the germline V gene. The CDR3 bases are TGTGCCAGCAGTTACCGTAAGGGTTGGGGCAATCAGCCCCAGCATTTT. Protein: CASSYRKGWGNQPQHF.

This clonotype was counted at least ten times. This chain links TRBV6-5 with TRBJ1-1, with no clear D. Germline V CDR1 and CDR2: MNHEY, SVGAGI. The CDR3 is 14 residues long. The V end lost 4 bases, the J end lost 5 bases, and 14 bases lay between the germline ends. The CDR3 sequence: CASSLGPIRTEAFF. CDR3 sequence (DNA): TGTGCCAGCAGTTTAGGCCCGATTAGGACTGAAGCTTTCTTT.

This chain joins TRBV20-1 and TRBJ1-1, with TRBD1 identical over 7 bases. Germline CDR1 is DFQATT and CDR2 is SNEGSKA (reference sequence). CDR3 size: 17 residues. V was pared by 1 base and J by 0 bases, with 11 bases of the junction left unmatched. DNA of the CDR3: TGCAGTGCTAGAGTGATGGGAGGGGGCGGGATGAACACTGAAGCTTTCTTT. The encoded protein is CSARVMGGGGMNTEAFF.

This clonotype was counted many times. The rearrangement links TRBV6-2 or TRBV6-3 to TRBJ2-7; D uncertain. V was cut by 6 bases and J by 3 bases, with 9 bases left in between. CDR1 is MNHEY and CDR2 is SVGEGT in the germline V gene. The CDR3 has 12 residues. Here the CDR3 reads CASRQDFYEQYF. For the CDR3, the DNA is TGTGCCAGCAGGCAAGACTTCTACGAGCAGTACTTC.

Ten or more counts support this clonotype. The chain links TRBV6-5 to TRBJ1-2; unclear D gene. CDR1 and CDR2 (germline): MNHEY, SVGAGI. There are 15 residues in the CDR3. Trimming took 2 bases from V and 2 from J, leaving 12 bases between them. Written as DNA, the CDR3 is TGTGCCAGCAGTTACCTCGAAGCGCCGAACTATGGCTACACCTTC. This translates into CASSYLEAPNYGYTF.

This clonotype showed up many times. The chain combines TRBV5-1 with TRBJ2-1, with 9 bases matching TRBD2. Germline loops: CDR1 SGHRS, CDR2 YFSETQ. The CDR3 contains 14 residues. J was trimmed by 3 bases and V by 7 bases; bases with no gene match: 5. CDR3 loop: CASGGGAGYNEQFF. The CDR3 DNA follows: TGCGCCAGCGGCGGGGGGGCAGGCTACAATGAGCAGTTCTTC. Variable domain in full (rest from reference TRBV5-1 and TRBJ2-1): KAGVTQTPRYLIKTRGQQVTLSCSPISGHRSVSWYQQTPGQGLQFLFEYFSETQRNKGNFPGRFSGRQFSNSRSEMNVSTLELGDSALYLCASGGGAGYNEQFFGPGTRLTVL.

This clonotype was seen many times. The chain has TRBV7-8 and TRBJ2-2, with D hard to call. Germline V gene sequence: CDR1 SGHVS, CDR2 FQNEAQ. The CDR3 spans 15 residues. Trimming removed 0 bases from V and 2 bases from J, with 7 bases in between. The CDR3 loop reads CASSLAMGNTGELFF. The CDR3 coding sequence is TGTGCCAGCAGCTTAGCGATGGGAAACACCGGGGAGCTGTTTTTT.

The chain links TRBV13 to TRBJ2-7; possibly TRBD1 or TRBD2 for D (5 bases each). CDR1 and CDR2 (germline): PRHDT, FYEKMQ (reference sequence). CDR3 length: 9 amino acids. CDR3 sequence: CASPGTGVV. The DNA for the CDR3 is TGTGCCAGCCCCGGGACCGGGGTTGTC.